The TCR beta chain under discussion was sequenced for a study of tissue T cells after allogeneic stem cell transplantation. Details on this clone: Antigen specificity is unknown. The gene names here belong to mouse. The read finishes 1 residue shy of the CDR3 end, and the germline J gene is used to complete it.

Some clones are missing from TCRdb's copy, which holds only in-frame ones; the method was immunoSEQ multiplex PCR. Among under 25,000 clones, approximately 72% were seen once, and the ten largest hold over 0.6%. General study points: Anatomically similar tissues had similar TCR repertoires within each patient. Few T cell clones were shared across patients, but motif clusters showed tissue-specific shared signatures.

The CDR3 consists of 13 residues. Germline V lookup: CDR1 NSQYPW, CDR2 LRSPGD (reference sequence). V dropped 1 base and J dropped 0 bases, with 1 base sitting between them. This rearrangement joins TRBV1 to TRBJ2-1, with unresolved D. Sequenced: spleen. This receptor was obtained from a female BALB/c mouse in good health. As its MHC haplotype, the strain has H2-d. This chain's CDR3 is CTCSAGNYAEQFF. The DNA read from the CDR3 is TGCACCTGCAGTGCAGGTAACTATGCTGAGCAGTTC.